This T cell receptor (delta chain) comes out of a study of gamma-delta chains in newborns, infants, children. Study overall: Microbial exposure reportedly drives polyclonal innate γδ T cell expansion after birth.

As for this clone: This DNA translates differently at residue 3 from the TCRdb protein, which is that of a much larger clone; a read error is likely, and the protein shown is the DNA's own translation.

TCRdb reanalysed the reads with CATT. Among approximately 3,000 delta-chain clones listed, around 0.3% were seen once. The sequence was obtained from a child who was a newborn, infant or young child, either healthy, febrile or measles-vaccinated (not recorded which). Material for sequencing was blood.

The CDR3 DNA sequence: TGTGCCCGTGACACGAAACCCTTGGATACTAGCTCCTGGGACACCCGACAGATGTTTTTC. Its translation: CARDTKPLDTSSWDTRQMFF. V is TRDV2 and J is TRDJ3; the D gene is possibly TRDD3 (6 bases). The CDR3 contains 20 residues. CDR1 is GEAIGNYY, CDR2 EKD, per germline.